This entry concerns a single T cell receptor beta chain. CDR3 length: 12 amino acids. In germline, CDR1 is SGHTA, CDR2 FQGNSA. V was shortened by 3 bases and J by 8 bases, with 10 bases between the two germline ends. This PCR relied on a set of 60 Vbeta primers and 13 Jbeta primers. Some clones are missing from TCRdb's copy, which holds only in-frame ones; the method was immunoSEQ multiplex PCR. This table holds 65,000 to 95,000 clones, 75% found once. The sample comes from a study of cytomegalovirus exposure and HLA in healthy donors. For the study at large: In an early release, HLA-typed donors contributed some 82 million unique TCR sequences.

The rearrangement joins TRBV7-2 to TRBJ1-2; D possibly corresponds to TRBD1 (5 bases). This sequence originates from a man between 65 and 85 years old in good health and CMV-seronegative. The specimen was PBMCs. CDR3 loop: CASSLTVGGYTF. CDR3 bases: TGTGCCAGCAGCTTGACAGTGGGCGGCTACACCTTC.